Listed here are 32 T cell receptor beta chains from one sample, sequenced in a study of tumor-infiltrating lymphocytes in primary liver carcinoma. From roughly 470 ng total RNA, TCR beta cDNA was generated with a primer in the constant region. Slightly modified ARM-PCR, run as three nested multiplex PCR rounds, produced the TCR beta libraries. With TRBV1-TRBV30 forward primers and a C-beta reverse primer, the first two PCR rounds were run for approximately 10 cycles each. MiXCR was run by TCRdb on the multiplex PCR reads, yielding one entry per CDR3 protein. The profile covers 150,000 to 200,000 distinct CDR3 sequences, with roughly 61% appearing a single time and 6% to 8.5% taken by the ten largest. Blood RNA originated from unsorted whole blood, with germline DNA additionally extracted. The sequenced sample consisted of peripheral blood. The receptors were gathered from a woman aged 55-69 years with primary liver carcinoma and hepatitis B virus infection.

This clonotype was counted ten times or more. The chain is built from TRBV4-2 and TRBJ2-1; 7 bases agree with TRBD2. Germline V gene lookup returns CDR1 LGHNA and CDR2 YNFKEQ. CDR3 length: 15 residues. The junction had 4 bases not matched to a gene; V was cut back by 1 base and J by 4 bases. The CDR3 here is CASSQGLREYNEQFF. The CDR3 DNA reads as TGTGCCAGCAGCCAAGGGTTGCGGGAGTACAATGAGCAGTTCTTC.

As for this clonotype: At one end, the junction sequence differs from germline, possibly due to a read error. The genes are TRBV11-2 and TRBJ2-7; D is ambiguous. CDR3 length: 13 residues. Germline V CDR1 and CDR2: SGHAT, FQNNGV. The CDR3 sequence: CASSFIIGDEQYF. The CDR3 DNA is TGTGCCAGCAGCTTTATCATTGGTGACGAGCAATACTTC. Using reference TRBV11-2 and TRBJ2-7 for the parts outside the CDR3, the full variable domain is EAGVAQSPRYKIIEKRQSVAFWCNPISGHATLYWYQQILGQGPKLLIQFQNNGVVDDSQLPKDRFSAERLKGVDSTLKIQPAKLEDSAVYLCASSFIIGDEQYFGPGTRLTVT.

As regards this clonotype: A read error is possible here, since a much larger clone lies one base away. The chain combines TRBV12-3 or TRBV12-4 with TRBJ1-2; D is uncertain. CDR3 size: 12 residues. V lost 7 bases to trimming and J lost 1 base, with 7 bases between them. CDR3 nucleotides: TGTGCCAGCATCACATATAACTATGGCTACACCTTC. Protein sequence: CASITYNYGYTF.

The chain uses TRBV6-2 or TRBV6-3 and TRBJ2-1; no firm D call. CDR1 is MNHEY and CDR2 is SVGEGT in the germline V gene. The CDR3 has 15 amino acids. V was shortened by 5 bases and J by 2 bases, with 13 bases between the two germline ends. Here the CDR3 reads CASSPLNGAYNEQFF. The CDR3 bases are TGTGCCAGCAGTCCCCTGAACGGAGCCTACAATGAGCAGTTCTTC.

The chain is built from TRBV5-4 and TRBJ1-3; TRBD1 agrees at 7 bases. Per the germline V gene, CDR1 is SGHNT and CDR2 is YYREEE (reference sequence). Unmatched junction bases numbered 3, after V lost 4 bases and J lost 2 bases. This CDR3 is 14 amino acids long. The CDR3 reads CASSLDRAGNTIYF. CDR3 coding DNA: TGTGCCAGCAGCCTTGACAGGGCTGGAAACACCATATATTTT.

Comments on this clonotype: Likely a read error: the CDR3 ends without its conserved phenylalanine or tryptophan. The CDR3 bases are TGTGCCAGCAGCTTTGGACCATGGAGCTCCTACAATAAGCAGTTCTCC. As protein: CASSFGPWSSYNKQFS. The V call is TRBV11-2, the J call TRBJ2-1; D not certain. The CDR3 extends over 16 amino acids. CDR1 and CDR2 from the germline V gene are SGHAT and FQNNGV.

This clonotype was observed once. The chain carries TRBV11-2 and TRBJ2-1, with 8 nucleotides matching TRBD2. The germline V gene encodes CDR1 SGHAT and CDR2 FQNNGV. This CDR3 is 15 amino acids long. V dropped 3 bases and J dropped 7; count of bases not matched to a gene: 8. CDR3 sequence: CASSFREGGRNEQFF. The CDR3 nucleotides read TGTGCCAGCAGCTTCCGGGAGGGGGGCCGTAATGAGCAGTTCTTC.

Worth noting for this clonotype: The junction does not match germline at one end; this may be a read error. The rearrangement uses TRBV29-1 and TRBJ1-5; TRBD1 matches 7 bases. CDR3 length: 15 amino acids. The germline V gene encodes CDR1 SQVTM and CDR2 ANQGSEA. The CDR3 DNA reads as TGCAGCGTTACGGTGGGAGGGGGCGGCAATCAGCTCCAGCACTTT. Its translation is CSVTVGGGGNQLQHF.

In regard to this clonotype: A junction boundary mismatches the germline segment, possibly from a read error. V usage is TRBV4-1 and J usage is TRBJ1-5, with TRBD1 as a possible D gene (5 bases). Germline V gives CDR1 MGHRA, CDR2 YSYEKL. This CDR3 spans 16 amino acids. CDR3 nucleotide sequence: TGCGCCAGCAGCCAGGGTCTGGGGGATGGGAATCGGCCCCAGCATTTT. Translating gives CASSQGLGDGNRPQHF.

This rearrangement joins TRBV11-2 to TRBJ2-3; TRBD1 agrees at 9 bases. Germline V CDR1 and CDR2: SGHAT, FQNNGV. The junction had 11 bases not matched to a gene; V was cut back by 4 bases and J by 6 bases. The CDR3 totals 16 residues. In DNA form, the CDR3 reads TGTGCCAGCAGCTCAGATGGGAGGACAGGGGTCGATACGCAGTATTTT. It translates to CASSSDGRTGVDTQYF.

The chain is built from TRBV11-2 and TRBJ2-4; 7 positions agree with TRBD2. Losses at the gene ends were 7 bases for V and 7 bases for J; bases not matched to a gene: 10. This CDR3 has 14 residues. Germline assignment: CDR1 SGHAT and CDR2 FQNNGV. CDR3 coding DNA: TGTGCCAGCACCCAACTAGTGGGAGGGAACATTCAGTACTTC. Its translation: CASTQLVGGNIQYF.

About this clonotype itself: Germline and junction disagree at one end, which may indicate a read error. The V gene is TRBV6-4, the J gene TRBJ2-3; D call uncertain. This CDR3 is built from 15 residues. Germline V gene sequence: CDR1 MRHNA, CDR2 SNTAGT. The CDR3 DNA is TGTGCCAGCAGTCCTCGGCCGGGTTACACTTATACGGAGTATTTT. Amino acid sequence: CASSPRPGYTYTEYF.

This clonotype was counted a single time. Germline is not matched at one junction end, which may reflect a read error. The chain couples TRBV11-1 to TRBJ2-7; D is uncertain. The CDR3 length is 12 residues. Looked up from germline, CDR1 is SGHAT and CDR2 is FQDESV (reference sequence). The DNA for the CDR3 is TGTGCAAGCAGCTGGACCGGCTACGAGCGGTACTTC. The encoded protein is CASSWTGYERYF.

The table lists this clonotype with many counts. The CDR3 protein is CASSLVQTDTQYF. For the CDR3, the DNA is TGCGCCAGCAGCTTGGTCCAGACAGATACGCAGTATTTT. The gene calls are TRBV5-1 and TRBJ2-3; D uncertain. V was trimmed by 0 bases and J by 3 bases, leaving 5 bases between them. The CDR3 covers 13 residues. Germline V gene sequence: CDR1 SGHRS, CDR2 YFSETQ.

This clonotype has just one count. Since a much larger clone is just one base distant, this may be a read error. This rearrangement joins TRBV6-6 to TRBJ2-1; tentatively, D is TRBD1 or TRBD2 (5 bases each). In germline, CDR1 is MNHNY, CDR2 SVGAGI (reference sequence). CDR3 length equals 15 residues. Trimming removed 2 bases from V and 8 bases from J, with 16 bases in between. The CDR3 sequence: CASSYRDRSVDEQFF. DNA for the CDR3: TGTGCCAGCAGTTACCGGGACCGGAGTGTCGATGAGCAGTTCTTC.

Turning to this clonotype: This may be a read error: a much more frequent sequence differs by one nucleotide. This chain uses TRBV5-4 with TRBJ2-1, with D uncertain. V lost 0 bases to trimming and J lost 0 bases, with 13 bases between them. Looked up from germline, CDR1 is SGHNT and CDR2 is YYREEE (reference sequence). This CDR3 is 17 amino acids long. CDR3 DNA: TGTGCCAGCAGCTTGGGATGGCGAAGGACCTCCTACAATGAGCAGTTCTTC. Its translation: CASSLGWRRTSYNEQFF.

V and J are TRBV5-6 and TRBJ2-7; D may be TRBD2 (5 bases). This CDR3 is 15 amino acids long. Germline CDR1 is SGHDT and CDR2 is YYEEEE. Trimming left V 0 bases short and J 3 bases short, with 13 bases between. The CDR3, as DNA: TGTGCCAGCAGCTTGGGAGGGATTGAAGGCTACGAGCAGTACTTC. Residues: CASSLGGIEGYEQYF. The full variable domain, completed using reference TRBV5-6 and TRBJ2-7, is DAGVTQSPTHLIKTRGQQVTLRCSPKSGHDTVSWYQQALGQGPQFIFQYYEEEERQRGNFPDRFSGHQFPNYSSELNVNALLLGDSALYLCASSLGGIEGYEQYFGPGTRLTVT.

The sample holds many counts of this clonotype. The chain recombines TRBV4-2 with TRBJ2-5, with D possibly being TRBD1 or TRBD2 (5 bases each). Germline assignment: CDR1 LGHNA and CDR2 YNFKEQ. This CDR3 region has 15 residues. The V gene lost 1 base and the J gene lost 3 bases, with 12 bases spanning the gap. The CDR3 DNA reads TGTGCCAGCAGCCAAGCTGGGGGAGCGGAAGAGACCCAGTACTTC. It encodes CASSQAGGAEETQYF.

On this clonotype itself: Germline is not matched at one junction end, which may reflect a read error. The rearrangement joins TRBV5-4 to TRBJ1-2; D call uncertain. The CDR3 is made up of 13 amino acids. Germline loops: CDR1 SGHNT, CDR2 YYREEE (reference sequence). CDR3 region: CASSLGNMLGYTF. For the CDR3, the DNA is TGTGCCAGCAGTTTGGGGAACATGCTAGGCTACACCTTC. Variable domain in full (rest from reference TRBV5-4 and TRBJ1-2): ETGVTQSPTHLIKTRGQQVTLRCSSQSGHNTVSWYQQALGQGPQFIFQYYREEENGRGNFPPRFSGLQFPNYSSELNVNALELDDSALYLCASSLGNMLGYTFGSGTRLTVV.

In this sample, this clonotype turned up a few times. The CDR3 DNA sequence: TGTGCCTGGAGCCCCGTCCCGGGATTCAATCAGCCCCAGCATTTT. Translated: CAWSPVPGFNQPQHF. J is TRBJ1-5 and V is TRBV30; D unclear. This CDR3 comprises 15 residues. Germline values: CDR1 GTSNPN, CDR2 SVGIG (reference sequence). V was cut by 3 bases and J by 3 bases, with 15 bases left in between.

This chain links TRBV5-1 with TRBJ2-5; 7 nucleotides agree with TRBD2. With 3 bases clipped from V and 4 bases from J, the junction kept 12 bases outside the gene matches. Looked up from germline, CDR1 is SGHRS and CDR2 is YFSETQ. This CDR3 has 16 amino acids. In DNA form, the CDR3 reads TGCGCCAGCAGCTCCGAGACTAGCTCCCCCGGAGAGACCCAGTACTTC. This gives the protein CASSSETSSPGETQYF.

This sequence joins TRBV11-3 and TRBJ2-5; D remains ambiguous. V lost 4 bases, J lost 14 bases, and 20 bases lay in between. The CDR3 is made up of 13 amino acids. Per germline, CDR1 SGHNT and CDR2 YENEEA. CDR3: CASSSGRGETRYF. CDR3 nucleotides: TGTGCCAGCAGCTCGGGTCGTGGCGAGACCCGCTACTTC.

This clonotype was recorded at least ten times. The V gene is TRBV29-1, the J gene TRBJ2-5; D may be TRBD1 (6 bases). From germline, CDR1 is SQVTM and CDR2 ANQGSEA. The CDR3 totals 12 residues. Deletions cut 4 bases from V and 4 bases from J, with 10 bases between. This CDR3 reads CSVGGQGETQYF. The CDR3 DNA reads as TGCAGCGTTGGGGGGCAGGGAGAGACCCAGTACTTC.

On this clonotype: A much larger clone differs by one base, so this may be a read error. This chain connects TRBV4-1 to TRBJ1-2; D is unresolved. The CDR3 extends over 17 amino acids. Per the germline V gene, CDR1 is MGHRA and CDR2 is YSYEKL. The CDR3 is CPSSQLEREGPNYGYTF. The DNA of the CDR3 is TGCCCCAGCAGCCAACTAGAAAGGGAGGGTCCTAACTATGGCTACACCTTC.

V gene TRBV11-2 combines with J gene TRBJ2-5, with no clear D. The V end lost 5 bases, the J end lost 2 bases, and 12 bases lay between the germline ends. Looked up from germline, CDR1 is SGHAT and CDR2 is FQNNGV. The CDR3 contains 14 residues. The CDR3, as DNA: TGTGCCAGCAGCGACGGACGGCCGCAAGAGACCCAGTACTTC. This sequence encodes CASSDGRPQETQYF.

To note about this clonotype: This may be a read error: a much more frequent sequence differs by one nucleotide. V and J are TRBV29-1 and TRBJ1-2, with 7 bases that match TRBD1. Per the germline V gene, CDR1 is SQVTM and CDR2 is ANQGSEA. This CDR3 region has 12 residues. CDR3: CTVDRAFRGYTF. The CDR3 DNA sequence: TGCACCGTCGACAGGGCCTTTAGGGGCTACACCTTC.

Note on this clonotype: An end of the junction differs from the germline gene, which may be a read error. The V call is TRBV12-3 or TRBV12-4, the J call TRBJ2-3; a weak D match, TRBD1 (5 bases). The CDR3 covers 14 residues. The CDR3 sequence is CASNLAQVTDTQYF. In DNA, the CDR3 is TGTGCCAGCAATTTAGCACAGGTAACAGATACGCAGTATTTT.

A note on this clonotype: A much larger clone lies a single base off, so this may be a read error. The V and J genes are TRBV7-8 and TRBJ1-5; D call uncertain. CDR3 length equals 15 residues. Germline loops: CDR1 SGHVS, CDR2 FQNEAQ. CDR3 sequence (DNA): TGTGCCGGCAGCGATCACACAAGTAGGAGTCAGCCCCAGCATTTT. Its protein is CAGSDHTSRSQPQHF.

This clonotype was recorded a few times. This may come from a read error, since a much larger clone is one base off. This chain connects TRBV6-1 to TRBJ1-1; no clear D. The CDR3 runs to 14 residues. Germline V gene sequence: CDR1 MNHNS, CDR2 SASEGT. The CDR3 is CASSGARGRTEALF. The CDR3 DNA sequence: TGTGCCAGCAGTGGGGCCCGGGGTCGCACTGAAGCTCTCTTT.

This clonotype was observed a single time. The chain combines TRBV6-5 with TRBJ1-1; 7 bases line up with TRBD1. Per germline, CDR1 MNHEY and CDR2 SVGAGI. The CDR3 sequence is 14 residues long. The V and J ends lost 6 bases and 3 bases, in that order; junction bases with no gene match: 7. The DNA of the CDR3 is TGTGCCAGCAGCACCGGGACAGCACACACTGAAGCTTTCTTT. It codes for CASSTGTAHTEAFF.

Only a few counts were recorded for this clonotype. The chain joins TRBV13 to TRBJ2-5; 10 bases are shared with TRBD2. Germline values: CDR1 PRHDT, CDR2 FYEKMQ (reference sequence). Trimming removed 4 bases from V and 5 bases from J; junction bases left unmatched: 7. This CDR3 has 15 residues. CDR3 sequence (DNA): TGTGCCAGCAGCTCCAGCGGGAGGGCCGGGGAGACCCAGTACTTC. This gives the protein CASSSSGRAGETQYF.

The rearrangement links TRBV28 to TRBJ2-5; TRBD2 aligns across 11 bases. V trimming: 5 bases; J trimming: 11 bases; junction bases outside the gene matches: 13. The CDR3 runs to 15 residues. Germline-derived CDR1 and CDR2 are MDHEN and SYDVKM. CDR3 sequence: CASSLLAGDGNEQYF. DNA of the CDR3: TGTGCCAGCAGTCTACTAGCGGGAGACGGGAATGAGCAGTACTTC. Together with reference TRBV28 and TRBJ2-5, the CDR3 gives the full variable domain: DVKVTQSSRYLVKRTGEKVFLECVQDMDHENMFWYRQDPGLGLRLIYFSYDVKMKEKGDIPEGYSVSREKKERFSLILESASTNQTSMYLCASSLLAGDGNEQYFGPGTRLLVL.